This section outlines one T cell receptor beta chain sequence together with its context. Cohorts were determined from participant-reported clinical history. Germline CDR1 reads SGDLS; CDR2 reads YYNGEE. The CDR3 contains 15 residues. Losses at the gene ends were 3 bases for V and 6 bases for J; bases not matched to a gene: 6. These data are taken from a study of blood T cell repertoires in COVID-19. How the authors handled the data: How many nucleated cells were present was estimated from reference gene primer amplification. Data came from immunoSEQ multiplex PCR; TCRdb stores just in-frame clones and leaves some out. V and J calls and clone size follow that table, whereas D and trimming were derived from the DNA. The data hold around 220,000 clones, with around nine tenths observed a single time.

This TCR was sampled from a woman aged 18-29 years who had recovered from COVID-19. The chain joins TRBV9 to TRBJ1-6; 7 positions agree with TRBD1. Sequencing used PBMCs or T cells enriched from blood (not recorded which). In nucleotides, the CDR3 is TGTGCCAGCAGCGGGCAGGGGGTACCTAATTCACCCCTCCACTTT. It is translated as CASSGQGVPNSPLHF. The full variable domain, rest sourced from reference TRBV9 and TRBJ1-6, is DSGVTQTPKHLITATGQRVTLRCSPRSGDLSVYWYQQSLDQGLQFLIQYYNGEERAKGNILERFSAQQFPDLHSELNLSSLELGDSALYFCASSGQGVPNSPLHFGNGTRLTVT.